These 7 T cell receptor beta chains share one sample of origin, sequenced in a study of OX40 agonist ivuxolimab in advanced cancers. The method was immunoSEQ multiplex PCR; TCRdb's version includes in-frame clones alone and lacks a portion of them. Of about 76,000 clones in the sample, roughly nine tenths were seen once. This specimen consisted of CD4+ or CD8+ T cells sorted from blood, obtained in a trial of the OX40 agonist ivuxolimab. The receptors originated from an adult with an advanced solid tumor such as melanoma, head and neck, liver or kidney cancer.

The rearrangement uses TRBV5-5 and TRBJ2-2; D gene unclear. The CDR3 sequence is 11 residues long. Trimming left V 4 bases short and J 9 bases short, with 7 bases between. Germline loops: CDR1 SGHKS, CDR2 YYEKEE (reference sequence). The CDR3 region is CASSPLRELFF. CDR3 coding DNA: TGTGCCAGCAGCCCCCTTCGGGAGCTGTTTTTT.

V gene TRBV28 combines with J gene TRBJ1-4, with D tentatively TRBD1 (5 bases). Germline V CDR1 and CDR2: MDHEN, SYDVKM. Between the trimmed V and J ends, which lost 2 bases and 8 bases, there was a span of 15 bases. CDR3 length: 15 amino acids. DNA for the CDR3: TGTGCCAGCAGTTTACAACAGTTTGGGGGAGAAAAACTGTTTTTT. This translates into CASSLQQFGGEKLFF.

The chain carries TRBV5-4 and TRBJ2-1; no reliable D call. V was cut by 2 bases and J by 4 bases, with 10 bases left in between. This CDR3 region has 14 residues. Germline CDR1 and CDR2: SGHNT and YYREEE (reference sequence). The CDR3 region has the DNA TGTGCCAGCAGCTTAAGCAGAGAATACAATGAGCAGTTCTTC. Translation: CASSLSREYNEQFF.

The gene calls are TRBV18 and TRBJ2-3; 8 nucleotides agree with TRBD2. The CDR3 runs 19 residues. Germline lookup yields CDR1 KGHSH and CDR2 LQKENI. Unmatched junction bases numbered 13, after V lost 2 bases and J lost 0 bases. The CDR3 DNA is TGTGCCAGCTCACCAGATGTCGTGACTAGCGAGTCTAGCACAGATACGCAGTATTTT. It translates to CASSPDVVTSESSTDTQYF.

The rearrangement joins TRBV6-6 to TRBJ1-1; D is undetermined. The CDR3 totals 12 residues. CDR1 and CDR2 from the germline V gene are MNHNY and SVGAGI (reference sequence). Between the trimmed V and J ends, which lost 8 bases and 0 bases, there was a span of 7 bases. The CDR3 region has the DNA TGTGCCAGCCGGTACTTGAACACTGAAGCTTTCTTT. This translates into CASRYLNTEAFF.

This chain connects TRBV27 to TRBJ2-2; the match to TRBD2 covers 8 bases. Germline CDR1 and CDR2: MNHEY and SMNVEV (reference sequence). Trimming removed 3 bases from V and 5 bases from J; junction bases left unmatched: 5. The CDR3 covers 15 residues. Here the CDR3 reads CASSFVPGGTGELFF. DNA of the CDR3: TGTGCCAGCAGTTTTGTGCCGGGGGGGACCGGGGAGCTGTTTTTT.

The V and J genes are TRBV6-1 and TRBJ2-7, with 9 bases matching TRBD1. V lost 6 bases, J lost 5 bases, and 2 bases stayed unmatched. The CDR3 runs 12 residues. Germline loops: CDR1 MNHNS, CDR2 SASEGT. CDR3 residues: CASSWTGDEQYF. DNA for the CDR3: TGTGCCAGCAGCTGGACAGGGGACGAGCAGTACTTC.